This T cell receptor (beta chain) emerged from a study of cytomegalovirus exposure and HLA in healthy donors. This CDR3 is 14 amino acids long. Germline lookup yields CDR1 SGHTA and CDR2 FQGTGA. V was pared by 2 bases and J by 2 bases, with 9 bases between. PCR was performed using 60 Vbeta and 13 Jbeta primers. Libraries were prepared by immunoSEQ multiplex PCR; TCRdb keeps only in-frame clonotypes and omits some of them. The sample lists nearly 200,000 clones, over 65% occurring once. This clone showed up just once. The chain recombines TRBV7-3 with TRBJ1-2, with no clear D. The specimen was PBMCs. This sequence was found in a boy younger than 10 in good health and CMV-seronegative. Written as DNA, the CDR3 is TGTGCCAGCAGCTTATCGCCGGGGAACTATGGCTACACCTTC. It is translated as CASSLSPGNYGYTF.